This record looks at one TCR beta chain sequence and its context. This clonotype was counted a few times. It has no known antigen specificity. One base away there is no much larger clone; base qualities are not given. CDR1 and CDR2 are read off the germline V gene (reference sequence) as SEHNR and FQNEAQ. The CDR3 measures 13 amino acids from cysteine to phenylalanine. Left in the record is the CDR3 DNA by itself, 39 bases read in frame from the first base. V is pared back by 4 bases and J by 8 bases, with 13 bases lying between the germline termini. Libraries were prepared through RT-PCR. The run used an Illumina HiSeq 2500. TCRdb reworked the public reads: Q25 trimming with fastp, MiXCR clone assembly, productive beta chains retained. Records with the same CDR3 protein are collapsed into one entry carrying the most frequent genes and DNA. For this sample the table gives 150,000 to 200,000 distinct CDR3 sequences, of which about an eighth were detected only once. The ten largest make up 25% to 30% of the sample.

These data originate in a study of response to subunit inactivated influenza vaccine (dated by TCRdb to between 2018 and 2020). For the study in its entirety: The study used deep quantitative T cell receptor repertoire profiling to track responses to a trivalent subunit inactivated influenza vaccine.

Findings and caveats that apply to the study as a whole: The authors proposed that each seasonal influenza vaccination may bring in only a limited number of new T cells.

Separately, the same data were catalogued under a study of T cells expressing NK-cell markers. Per that second paper: TCR beta cDNA libraries were prepared using 5'RACE template switching, which introduced a universal primer site and unique molecular identifiers. Three sorted T-cell subsets (CD3+CD56+NKG2C+, CD3+CD56+NKG2C- and CD3+CD56-NKG2C+) from about 8 donors had their TCR beta-chain repertoires profiled. Among the eight sequenced donors, seven were HCMV-seropositive and one was HCMV-seronegative. In several experiments an anti-gammadeltaTCR antibody was added to restrict sorting to alphabetaTCR-expressing T cells. In about 6 donors, the dominant CD3+CD56+NKG2C+ clonotypes were found to rank among the top 10 CD8+ clonotypes and to make up about 1.0-7.5% of CD8+ T cells. Those dominant clonotypes were again the most abundant among CD3+CD56-NKG2C+ cells in a few donors, at about 28.3-60.1%. Whether the expanded NKG2C-expressing T cell clones were specific for HCMV antigens was left unclear. Randomly selected healthy volunteers, three men and five women, were used as the eight sequenced donors. HCMV-specific IgG was detected in serum with a commercial ELISA kit to determine HCMV serostatus. Peripheral blood mononuclear cells were isolated from blood by Ficoll density gradient centrifugation. Using Miltenyi isolation kits, CD4+ and CD8+ T cells were isolated from PBMC through magnetic immunoseparation. cDNA synthesis was primed from the TCR beta constant segment, followed by two successive PCR amplification steps. Illumina HiSeq 2000/2500, MiSeq or NextSeq was used to sequence libraries as 2 x 150 bp reads. MIGEC was used to demultiplex reads and group reads by UMI, and MiTCR was used to assemble and quantify clonotypes. Only TCR cDNA sequences supported by at least two reads were kept to exclude erroneous sequences. The tcR package was used for downstream repertoire analysis, and clonotypes were matched between fractions using CDR3 nucleotide sequence together with V segment. VDJmatch was used to annotate antigen specificity against VDJdb, with one amino acid substitution in CDR3 permitted.

The specimen was CD8+ T cells sorted from PBMCs, collected roughly 12 days after vaccination. The clonotype comes from a man aged 50-59 years who received an inactivated influenza vaccine. Donor details come from another sample of the same person, matched by shared clones. This chain is built from TRBV7-9 and TRBJ2-3, with no confidently assigned D gene. The nucleotides read TGTGCCAGCAGCTCAATACCAGATGTTACGCAGTATTTT. This yields the protein CASSSIPDVTQYF.